This passage covers 22 T cell receptor beta chains from one sample sequenced in a study of T cell clusters in autoimmune cytopenias. One tube held mixed TRB-A and TRB-B primer pools for touch-down PCR. TCRdb reprocessed the multiplex PCR reads, with one entry per CDR3 protein and no DNA. Recorded here are about 5,100 distinct CDR3 sequences; the top ten clones represent about a third. TRB amplification used 250 ng of peripheral blood genomic DNA. The sample also formed part of further work on T cell repertoires in aging, cancer and after chemotherapy.

Material for sequencing was peripheral blood. The source is a human donor in good health.

The chain employs TRBV6-6 and TRBJ1-2. The length of the CDR3 is 15 residues. Germline V lookup: CDR1 MNHNY, CDR2 SVGAGI (reference sequence). The CDR3 sequence is CASSYGWSSPIGYTF.

Measured by frequency, this clonotype is medium-sized. The chain employs TRBV29-1 and TRBJ1-2; the D call of TRBD1 rests on TCRdb alone, since no DNA is present to check it. The germline CDR1 and CDR2 sequences are SQVTM and ANQGSEA. This CDR3 spans 14 amino acids. CDR3 sequence reads: CSVEDGSVRYGYTF.

The chain recombines TRBV12-3 or TRBV12-4 with TRBJ2-1; without DNA, the TCRdb call of TRBD2 cannot be checked. The CDR3 spans 14 residues. The CDR3 reads CASSLLAGGNEQFF.

V gene TRBV30 combines with J gene TRBJ1-1; checking the TCRdb D call of TRBD1 is not possible without DNA. CDR3 length: 15 residues. Germline CDR1 and CDR2: GTSNPN and SVGIG (reference sequence). CDR3 protein: CAWDNARGLNTEAFF.

This clonotype registers medium-sized by frequency. The chain links TRBV5-4 to TRBJ2-2; TCRdb's D gene call, TRBD2, goes unchecked for lack of DNA. The CDR3 loop spans 15 amino acids. Germline lookup yields CDR1 SGHNT and CDR2 YYREEE (reference sequence). The CDR3 region is CASSFRAGGHWELFF.

J is TRBJ2-1 and V is TRBV5-6; TCRdb's D call, TRBD2, is unchecked because there is no DNA. Germline loops: CDR1 SGHDT, CDR2 YYEEEE. The CDR3 spans 15 residues. The CDR3 protein is CASSLWAGVYNEQFF.

The rearrangement uses TRBV19 and TRBJ1-5; no DNA is available, so the TRBD1 call from TCRdb remains unchecked. In germline, CDR1 is LNHDA, CDR2 SQIVND (reference sequence). The CDR3 totals 14 residues. This CDR3 reads CASQTGGYIQPQHF.

The CDR3 spells CASSAGTSGREGEQFF. The chain joins TRBV12-3 or TRBV12-4 to TRBJ2-1; TCRdb's D call of TRBD2 is untestable without DNA. CDR3 length equals 16 residues.

V usage is TRBV24-1 and J usage is TRBJ2-3; TCRdb designates TRBD1, a call that cannot be tested without DNA. The CDR3 spans 16 residues. Germline V gives CDR1 KGHDR, CDR2 SFDVKD. This chain's CDR3 is CATTDGTGGEGDTQYF.

The V gene is TRBV6-1, the J gene TRBJ1-4; without DNA, the TCRdb call of TRBD1 cannot be checked. This CDR3 is 16 amino acids long. CDR1 is MNHNS, CDR2 SASEGT, per germline. CDR3 residues: CASTRDRGRTNEKLFF.

The rearrangement joins TRBV27 to TRBJ1-1; TCRdb's D call of TRBD1 is untestable without DNA. The CDR3 runs 13 residues. The germline gives CDR1 MNHEY, CDR2 SMNVEV (reference sequence). Here the CDR3 reads CASIPGAFTEAFF.

The gene calls are TRBV15 and TRBJ2-1; TCRdb designates TRBD1, a call that cannot be tested without DNA. Germline assignment: CDR1 LNHNV and CDR2 YYDKDF (reference sequence). The CDR3 runs 14 residues. CDR3: CATSRDKAGNEQFF. The full variable domain, its missing parts supplied by reference TRBV15 and TRBJ2-1, is DAMVIQNPRYQVTQFGKPVTLSCSQTLNHNVMYWYQQKSSQAPKLLFHYYDKDFNNEADTPDNFQSRRPNTSFCFLDIRSPGLGDTAMYLCATSRDKAGNEQFFGPGTRLTVL.

This clonotype is called large based on its frequency. The chain combines TRBV29-1 with TRBJ2-1; there is no DNA to check the TCRdb D call of TRBD2. Per germline, CDR1 SQVTM and CDR2 ANQGSEA. CDR3 size: 12 residues. The CDR3: CSVALHGDEQFF.

The chain combines TRBV19 with TRBJ2-7; TCRdb indicates TRBD2, and absent DNA this call remains unverified. Looked up from germline, CDR1 is LNHDA and CDR2 is SQIVND (reference sequence). This CDR3 region has 15 residues. The CDR3: CASSIGSGSGYEQYF.

By frequency, this clonotype registers medium-sized. The chain recombines TRBV19 with TRBJ1-5; as DNA is missing, the TRBD1 call by TCRdb cannot be tested. This CDR3 is built from 15 residues. In germline, CDR1 is LNHDA, CDR2 SQIVND (reference sequence). The CDR3 here is CASSIVGTVNQPQHF. The full variable domain, completed using reference TRBV19 and TRBJ1-5, is DGGITQSPKYLFRKEGQNVTLSCEQNLNHDAMYWYRQDPGQGLRLIYYSQIVNDFQKGDIAEGYSVSREKKESFPLTVTSAQKNPTAFYLCASSIVGTVNQPQHFGDGTRLSIL.

This chain connects TRBV5-1 to TRBJ2-1; with no DNA, the TCRdb D assignment of TRBD1 cannot be verified. The CDR3 length is 16 residues. The germline gives CDR1 SGHRS, CDR2 YFSETQ. The chain's CDR3 is CASSLGKQGIVSEQFF.

V gene TRBV10-3 combines with J gene TRBJ1-6; the D call from TCRdb, TRBD1, cannot be confirmed without DNA. CDR3 length: 12 amino acids. Germline V gene lookup returns CDR1 ENHRY and CDR2 SYGVKD. The CDR3: CAIRDSSSPLHF.

This clonotype is labeled medium-sized based on frequency. This chain links TRBV19 with TRBJ2-2. The germline CDR1 and CDR2 sequences are LNHDA and SQIVND (reference sequence). The CDR3 runs to 15 residues. The CDR3 sequence: CASSIARGQSGELFF.

The V call is TRBV29-1, the J call TRBJ1-1; TCRdb gives TRBD1 as the D gene, but with no DNA this cannot be confirmed. The germline V gene encodes CDR1 SQVTM and CDR2 ANQGSEA. CDR3 length: 19 amino acids. The chain's CDR3 is CSAGIGTERKSGRGSEAFF. The whole variable domain, filled in from reference TRBV29-1 and TRBJ1-1, reads SAVISQKPSRDICQRGTSLTIQCQVDSQVTMMFWYRQQPGQSLTLIATANQGSEATYESGFVIDKFPISRPNLTFSTLTVSNMSPEDSSIYLCSAGIGTERKSGRGSEAFFGQGTRLTVV.

The chain joins TRBV5-1 to TRBJ2-1; TCRdb's D gene call, TRBD1, goes unchecked for lack of DNA. CDR1 SGHRS and CDR2 YFSETQ come from the germline V gene. The CDR3 totals 16 residues. This chain's CDR3 is CASSPARDAVYNEQFF.

In terms of frequency, this clonotype is medium-sized. This sequence joins TRBV19 and TRBJ1-1; TCRdb calls TRBD1, which cannot be checked without DNA. CDR1 and CDR2 (germline): LNHDA, SQIVND (reference sequence). The CDR3 is 11 amino acids. CDR3 residues: CASIQGFEAFF.

The rearrangement uses TRBV7-9 and TRBJ2-2; without DNA, the TCRdb call of TRBD2 cannot be checked. There are 12 residues in the CDR3. Germline V gene lookup returns CDR1 SEHNR and CDR2 FQNEAQ (reference sequence). The CDR3 sequence: CASSSGGRELFF.